Listed below are T cell receptor beta chains from one sample, sequenced in a study of human T cells and chemical hapten exposure. TCRdb called the RACE reads again in MiXCR, with one record for every CDR3 protein. The data contain some 52,000 distinct CDR3 sequences, approximately 10% of them singletons. Sequencing used whole blood, obtained in connection with sensitization to the hapten diphenylcyclopropenone (DPC). All receptors derive from a woman between 35 and 50 years old with alopecia areata. Some clones in this sample may be carry-over from other donors' samples. CDR3s include the opening cysteine and the closing phenylalanine or tryptophan. The D gene is left open where the match is weak. Some rows mark clone size as missing; the rest say once, few, many or name a class of expanded clone.

>TRBJ1-1|many|TRBD1|TRBV7-9
CASSLGGQGFRRAFF
TGTGCCAGCAGCTTAGGCGGACAGGGGTTTCGACGAGCTTTCTTT
>TRBJ1-5|few|.|TRBV7-2
CASSLIGGGNQPQHF
TGTGCCAGCAGCTTAATTGGAGGGGGGAATCAGCCCCAGCATTTT
>TRBJ2-4|few|TRBD1|TRBV5-1
CASSLGQGTIQYF
TGCGCCAGCAGCCTGGGACAGGGTACCATTCAGTACTTC
>TRBJ2-7|.|.|TRBV6-5
CASSGGRGKYEQYF
TGTGCCAGCAGTGGTGGCAGGGGCAAATACGAGCAGTACTTC
>TRBJ2-5|many|.|TRBV12-2
CASRLGGPQETQYF
TGTGCAAGTCGCTTGGGGGGGCCGCAAGAGACCCAGTACTTC
>TRBJ2-5|many|.|TRBV7-2
CASSPGRQETQYF
TGTGCCAGCAGCCCAGGGAGACAAGAGACCCAGTACTTC
>TRBJ2-3|many|.|TRBV10-1
CASSGVGRGDTQYF
TGCGCCAGCAGTGGAGTCGGGAGAGGTGATACGCAGTATTTT
>TRBJ2-7|.|.|TRBV21-1
CASSPLRGASYEQYF
TGTGCCAGCAGCCCACTTCGGGGAGCCTCCTACGAGCAGTACTTC
>TRBJ2-1|few|.|TRBV21-1
CASSKKLRQGSKSYNEQFF
TGTGCCAGCAGCAAAAAACTCCGGCAGGGATCGAAATCCTACAATGAGCAGTTCTTC
>TRBJ2-5|many|TRBD1|TRBV12-5
CASAELGTAKGETQYF
TGTGCTAGTGCCGAGCTGGGGACAGCTAAGGGAGAGACCCAGTACTTC
>TRBJ2-1|many|.|TRBV12-3/TRBV12-4
CASSFVNEQFF
TGTGCCAGCAGTTTTGTCAATGAGCAGTTCTTC
>TRBJ2-2|many|.|TRBV27
CASRWGRLNTGELFF
TGTGCCAGCAGGTGGGGGAGGCTGAACACCGGGGAGCTGTTTTTT
>TRBJ2-4|.|.|TRBV28
CASSSGLGAKNIQYF
TGTGCCAGCAGTTCGGGACTCGGGGCCAAAAACATTCAGTACTTC
>TRBJ2-1|few|.|TRBV20-1
CSGTRWRGNNEQFF
TGCAGTGGCACTAGATGGAGGGGTAACAATGAGCAGTTCTTC
>TRBJ2-5|.|.|TRBV24-1
CATRTGGAEEETQYF
TGTGCCACCCGGACGGGTGGGGCTGAGGAAGAGACCCAGTACTTC
>TRBJ1-1|many|TRBD1|TRBV28
CASRVQGGNTEAFF
TGTGCCAGCAGGGTACAGGGGGGGAACACTGAAGCTTTCTTT
>TRBJ2-2|.|TRBD1|TRBV12-3/TRBV12-4
CASSLVRGRRIGELFF
TGTGCCAGCAGTTTGGTTAGGGGGCGACGTATCGGGGAGCTGTTTTTT
>TRBJ2-2|many|TRBD2|TRBV7-9
CASSSPLAGRTGELFF
TGTGCCAGCAGCTCACCACTAGCGGGGCGAACCGGGGAGCTGTTTTTT
>TRBJ1-6|few|TRBD1|TRBV18
CASSPPSTGGGNSPLHF
TGTGCCAGCTCACCACCATCGACAGGGGGCGGGAATTCACCCCTCCACTTT
>TRBJ1-5|many|.|TRBV19
CASRPTGTNSNQPQHF
TGTGCCAGTAGACCAACGGGGACTAATAGCAATCAGCCCCAGCATTTT
>TRBJ1-2|.|.|TRBV10-3
CAISEEMMNYGYTF
TGTGCCATCAGTGAGGAAATGATGAACTATGGCTACACCTTC
>TRBJ2-4|many|.|TRBV2
CASALGLAKNIQYF
TGTGCCTCAGCGTTGGGGCTAGCCAAAAACATTCAGTACTTC
>TRBJ2-7|.|.|TRBV4-3
CASSPDFLSSYEQYF
TGCGCCAGCAGCCCCGACTTCCTCAGCTCCTACGAGCAGTACTTC
>TRBJ2-3|.|.|TRBV19
CASRQGVLTQYF
TGTGCCAGCCGACAAGGGGTTTTGACGCAGTATTTT
>TRBJ1-1|few|.|TRBV6-2/TRBV6-3
CASSTTLGTAFF
TGTGCCAGCAGCACTACATTGGGTACGGCTTTCTTT
>TRBJ2-5|few|TRBD2|TRBV6-5
CASNGLVGETQYF
TGTGCCAGCAACGGACTAGTCGGAGAGACCCAGTACTTC
>TRBJ2-5|.|TRBD2|TRBV11-2
CASSGSGGHQETQYF
TGTGCCAGCAGCGGTAGCGGGGGACACCAAGAGACCCAGTACTTC
>TRBJ2-2|many|TRBD1|TRBV20-1
CSARAGGARSGELFF
TGCAGTGCGAGAGCAGGGGGCGCTCGGTCCGGGGAGCTGTTTTTT
>TRBJ2-1|many|.|TRBV6-2/TRBV6-3
CATWGLTEQFF
TGTGCCACCTGGGGACTTACTGAGCAGTTCTTC
>TRBJ2-1|few|.|TRBV29-1
CSVEDRGSSYNEQFF
TGCAGCGTTGAAGATCGGGGGTCATCCTACAATGAGCAGTTCTTC
>TRBJ2-5|many|.|TRBV5-6
CASTLRLRGPKTQYF
TGTGCCAGCACCCTTCGATTGCGGGGTCCGAAGACCCAGTACTTC
>TRBJ1-5|many|TRBD1|TRBV18
CASSPGTGGPTGNQPQHF
TGTGCCAGCTCACCAGGCACAGGGGGTCCTACGGGCAATCAGCCCCAGCATTTT
>TRBJ2-5|.|TRBD1|TRBV12-3/TRBV12-4
CASSLGRGPETQYF
TGTGCCAGCAGTTTGGGCAGGGGGCCAGAGACCCAGTACTTC
>TRBJ2-7|many|TRBD2|TRBV11-2
CASSPGLDKYEQYF
TGTGCCAGCAGCCCTGGACTAGACAAGTACGAGCAGTACTTC
>TRBJ2-3|.|.|TRBV18
CASSPPSSGTDTQYF
TGTGCCAGCTCACCCCCAAGTAGCGGCACAGATACGCAGTATTTT
>TRBJ1-2|.|.|TRBV7-2
CASSIRPVGWDGYTF
TGTGCCAGCAGCATCCGACCCGTAGGTTGGGATGGCTACACCTTC
>TRBJ2-2|many|TRBD1|TRBV5-4
CASSQQGGGGELFF
TGTGCCAGCAGCCAACAGGGGGGAGGCGGGGAGCTGTTTTTT
>TRBJ1-1|few|.|TRBV12-3/TRBV12-4
CASSLDGPEAFF
TGTGCCAGCAGTTTGGACGGCCCTGAAGCTTTCTTT
>TRBJ2-5|.|TRBD1|TRBV12-3/TRBV12-4
CASSRDRVSETQYF
TGTGCCAGCAGTCGGGACAGGGTCTCCGAGACCCAGTACTTC
>TRBJ1-4|.|.|TRBV18
CASSPALDEKLFF
TGTGCCAGCTCACCTGCTCTCGACGAAAAACTGTTTTTT
>TRBJ2-1|.|.|TRBV9
CASSVDLGEQFF
TGTGCCAGCAGCGTTGACCTGGGTGAGCAGTTCTTC
>TRBJ1-4|few|TRBD1|TRBV11-2
CASSLGLAGGEKLFF
TGTGCCAGCAGCTTAGGATTGGCAGGGGGGGAAAAACTGTTTTTT
>TRBJ2-1|medium-sized|.|TRBV12-3/TRBV12-4
CASSKSTVNEQFF
TGTGCCAGCAGTAAATCGACTGTTAATGAGCAGTTCTTC
>TRBJ2-3|few|TRBD1|TRBV20-1
CSAKQGGTDTQYF
TGCAGTGCAAAACAGGGGGGCACAGATACGCAGTATTTT
>TRBJ2-5|few|.|TRBV28
CASSGQKETQYF
TGTGCCAGCAGCGGACAGAAAGAGACCCAGTACTTC
>TRBJ2-1|once|.|TRBV11-2
CASSFIGSNTNEQFF
TGTGCCAGCAGCTTCATCGGTTCAAATACGAATGAGCAGTTCTTC
>TRBJ2-3|many|.|TRBV7-9
CASSLFGANSADTQYF
TGTGCCAGCAGCTTATTTGGGGCCAATAGCGCAGATACGCAGTATTTT
>TRBJ2-5|many|TRBD1|TRBV29-1
CSVQTGDRERETQYF
TGCAGCGTTCAAACCGGGGACAGGGAGCGGGAGACCCAGTACTTC
>TRBJ2-5|many|TRBD2|TRBV29-1
CSVAGLAGETQYF
TGCAGCGTTGCTGGACTAGCAGGCGAGACCCAGTACTTC
>TRBJ1-4|.|TRBD1|TRBV6-6
CASTYTDRGEKLFF
TGTGCCAGCACTTATACGGACAGGGGCGAAAAACTGTTTTTT
>TRBJ2-7|few|.|TRBV30
CAWRISYEQYF
TGTGCCTGGAGAATAAGCTACGAGCAGTACTTC
>TRBJ1-5|many|.|TRBV28
CASSDTYSNQPQHF
TGTGCCAGCAGCGACACATATAGCAATCAGCCCCAGCATTTT
>TRBJ1-1|.|TRBD1|TRBV10-2
CASSRTGDNTEAFF
TGCGCCAGCAGCCGGACAGGGGACAACACTGAAGCTTTCTTT
>TRBJ1-1|.|TRBD1|TRBV28
CASRDSATGTTEAFF
TGTGCCAGCAGGGACTCAGCGACAGGGACAACTGAAGCTTTCTTT
>TRBJ2-1|many|.|TRBV6-5
CASSYSGNEQFF
TGTGCCAGCAGTTACAGCGGCAATGAGCAGTTCTTC